These 4 T cell receptor beta chains share one sample of origin, sequenced in a study of blood T cell repertoires in COVID-19. Assay used: immunoSEQ multiplex PCR; TCRdb lists only in-frame clones, some missing. The sample lists roughly 100,000 clones, 81% occurring once. Specimen: peripheral blood. The receptors derive from a woman in her sixties or seventies with acute or convalescent COVID-19.

This clone showed up many times. The chain employs TRBV6-5 and TRBJ1-1; 10 nucleotides agree with TRBD1. Germline assignment: CDR1 MNHEY and CDR2 SVGAGI. V lost 2 bases, J lost 7 bases, and 7 bases stayed unmatched. The CDR3 spans 15 residues. CDR3 nucleotides: TGTGCCAGCAGTTACCGACAGGGGGCGCGGCGTGAAGCTTTCTTT. Translated: CASSYRQGARREAFF.

This clone was observed a few times. The J gene is TRBJ2-1, the V gene TRBV4-3; 13 bases map to TRBD2. CDR1 LGHNA and CDR2 YSLEER come from the germline V gene. This CDR3 is 15 amino acids long. Unmatched junction bases numbered 5, after V lost 4 bases and J lost 8 bases. DNA for the CDR3: TGCGCCAGCAGCCCTGGGACTAGCGGGGTATATGAGCAGTTCTTC. It encodes CASSPGTSGVYEQFF.

V usage is TRBV30 and J usage is TRBJ1-3; TRBD1 matches at 9 bases. Germline-derived CDR1 and CDR2 are GTSNPN and SVGIG (reference sequence). This CDR3 is 15 amino acids long. The ends lost 8 bases at V and 0 bases at J; junction bases unmatched: 8. CDR3 residues: CARTGTGLSGNTIYF. The CDR3 nucleotides are TGTGCCCGAACCGGGACAGGGCTCTCTGGAAACACCATATATTTT.

The chain is built from TRBV5-1 and TRBJ2-1, with TRBD1 as a possible D gene (7 bases). The CDR3 sequence is 16 residues long. CDR1 is SGHRS and CDR2 is YFSETQ in the germline V gene. The ends were cut back, 2 bases at V and 4 bases at J, with 16 bases in the middle. The DNA of the CDR3 is TGCGCCAGCAGCTTATCAGGGGGGAGTTTATACAATGAGCAGTTCTTC. Residues: CASSLSGGSLYNEQFF.